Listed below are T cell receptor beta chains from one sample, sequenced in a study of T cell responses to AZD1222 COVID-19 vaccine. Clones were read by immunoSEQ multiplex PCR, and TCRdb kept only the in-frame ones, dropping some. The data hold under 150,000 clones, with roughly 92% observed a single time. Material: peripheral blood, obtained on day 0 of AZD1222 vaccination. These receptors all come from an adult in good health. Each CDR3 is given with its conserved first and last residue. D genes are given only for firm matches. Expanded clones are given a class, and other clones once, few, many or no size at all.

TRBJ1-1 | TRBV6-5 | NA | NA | TGTGCCAGCAGTTACTCAGGGGCGCAGGGAAACACTGAAGCTTTCTTT | CASSYSGAQGNTEAFF
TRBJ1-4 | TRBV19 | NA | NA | TGTGCCAGTACGGCCGGGGTAGATGAAAAACTGTTTTTT | CASTAGVDEKLFF
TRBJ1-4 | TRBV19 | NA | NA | TGTGCCAGTAGTCCCCTCTCCGGCAGGGAAAAACTGTTTTTT | CASSPLSGREKLFF
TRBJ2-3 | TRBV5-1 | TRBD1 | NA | TGCGCCAGCAGCCCTGGACAGGGCGCAAGCACAGATACGCAGTATTTT | CASSPGQGASTDTQYF
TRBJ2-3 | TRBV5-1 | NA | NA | TGCGCCAGCGCTGGCGGCGGTCGCACAGATACGCAGTATTTT | CASAGGGRTDTQYF
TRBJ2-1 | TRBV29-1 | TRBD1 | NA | TGCAGCGTCCCCGGGGGACAGGGCCAGTCCTACAATGAGCAGTTCTTC | CSVPGGQGQSYNEQFF
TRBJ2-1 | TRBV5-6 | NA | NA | TGTGCCAGCAGCTTGGTTTTTGGGGGCCGGGACAATGAGCAGTTCTTC | CASSLVFGGRDNEQFF
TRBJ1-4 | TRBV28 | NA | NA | TGTGCCAGCAATAGGGCACCTAATGAAAAACTGTTTTTT | CASNRAPNEKLFF
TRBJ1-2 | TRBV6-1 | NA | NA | TGTGCCAGCAGTGAAGCGCTTCGGGGGCCCTATGGCTACACCTTC | CASSEALRGPYGYTF
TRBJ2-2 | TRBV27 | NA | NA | TGTGCCAGCAGTGCTATACAGGGACCCACCGGGGAGCTGTTTTTT | CASSAIQGPTGELFF
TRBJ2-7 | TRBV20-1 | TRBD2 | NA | TGCAGTGCTAGTTCCAGCGGGAGTATCTGGGACGAGCAGTACTTC | CSASSSGSIWDEQYF
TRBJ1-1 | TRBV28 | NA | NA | TGTGCCAGCACCCAATTAAGTGGGGAAGCTTTCTTT | CASTQLSGEAFF
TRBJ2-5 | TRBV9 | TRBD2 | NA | TGTGCCAGCAGCGTAGGCGGGACTAGCGGGGCAACGCAAGAGACCCAGTACTTC | CASSVGGTSGATQETQYF
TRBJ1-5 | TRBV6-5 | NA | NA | TGTGCCAGCAGCTGGGACCCAAATCAGCCCCAGCATTTT | CASSWDPNQPQHF
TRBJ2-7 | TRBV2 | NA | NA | TGTGCCAGCAGTGAAGGGTCAGTCCTTCTCTACGAGCAGTACTTC | CASSEGSVLLYEQYF
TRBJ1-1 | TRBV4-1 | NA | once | TGCGCCAGCAGCCAAGGATTACGGGAGCCGATGAACACTGAAGCTTTCTTT | CASSQGLREPMNTEAFF
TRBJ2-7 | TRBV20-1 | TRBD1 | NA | TGCAGTGCCAGTCCGGGACAGGGCGACGAGCAGTACTTC | CSASPGQGDEQYF
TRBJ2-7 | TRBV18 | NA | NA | TGTGCCAGCTCACCGGGACTTTCCTCCTACGAGCAGTACTTC | CASSPGLSSYEQYF
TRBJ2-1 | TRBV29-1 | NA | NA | TGCAGCGCACCCACCGGGGGGCTCTGGGATGAGCAGTTCTTC | CSAPTGGLWDEQFF
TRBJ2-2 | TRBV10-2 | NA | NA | TGCGCCAGCAGTGAGCTCCTCTATAACACCGGGGAGCTGTTTTTT | CASSELLYNTGELFF
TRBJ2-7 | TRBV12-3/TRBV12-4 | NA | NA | TGTGCCAGCAGGGGGGGACAATTCTACGAGCAGTACTTC | CASRGGQFYEQYF
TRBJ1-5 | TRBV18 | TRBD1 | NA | TGTGCCAGCTCCCGCGAGACAGGGACGATTAGTCAGCCCCAGCATTTT | CASSRETGTISQPQHF
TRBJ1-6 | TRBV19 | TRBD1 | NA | TGTGCCAGTACCCCAGGGGGGCATTCACCCCTCCACTTT | CASTPGGHSPLHF
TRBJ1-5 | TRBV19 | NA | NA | TGTGCCAGTAGTATTGGACAGACCAGGATTAGCAATCAGCCCCAGCATTTT | CASSIGQTRISNQPQHF
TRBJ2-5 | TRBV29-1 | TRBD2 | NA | TGCAGCGTTTTAGAGCGGGAGGGCAGAGAGACCCAGTACTTC | CSVLEREGRETQYF
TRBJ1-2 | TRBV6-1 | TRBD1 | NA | TGTGCCAGCAGTGAAAGGACAGGGAGATCCTATGGCTACACCTTC | CASSERTGRSYGYTF
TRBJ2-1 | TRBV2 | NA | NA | TGTGCCAGCAGTGAAGGGGGGTTGAGCTCCTACAATGAGCAGTTCTTC | CASSEGGLSSYNEQFF
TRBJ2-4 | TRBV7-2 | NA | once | TGTGCCAGCAGCTTAGGGTGGGCCAAAAACATTCAGTACTTC | CASSLGWAKNIQYF
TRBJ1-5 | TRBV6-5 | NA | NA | TGTGCCAGCAGCTACAGGTGGAATCAGCCCCAGCATTTT | CASSYRWNQPQHF
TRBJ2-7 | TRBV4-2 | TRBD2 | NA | TGTGCCAGCAGCCGAGGACTAGCGGGAGGGCCAGGCTCCTACGAGCAGTACTTC | CASSRGLAGGPGSYEQYF
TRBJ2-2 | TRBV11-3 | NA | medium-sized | TGTGCCAGCAGCTTACGGGGGCGCAACGGGGAGCTGTTTTTT | CASSLRGRNGELFF
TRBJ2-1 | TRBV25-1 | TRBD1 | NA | TGTGCCAGCAGTGAACAGGGGGCCTCCTACAATGAGCAGTTCTTC | CASSEQGASYNEQFF
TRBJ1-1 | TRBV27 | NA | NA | TGTGCCAGCAGGGGGAACCCTCCGAACACTGAAGCTTTCTTT | CASRGNPPNTEAFF